These 8 T cell receptor beta chains were sequenced from one sample in a study of cytomegalovirus exposure and HLA in healthy donors. Primers for the PCR totalled 60 Vbeta and 13 Jbeta. Repertoires were generated with immunoSEQ multiplex PCR, while TCRdb's copy carries only in-frame clones and drops some. The table includes hundreds of thousands of clones, approximately 79% detected once. The sample comprised PBMCs. Source of these receptors: a young man in good health and CMV-seronegative.

The rearrangement joins TRBV6-5 to TRBJ2-5, with TRBD2 matching over 7 bases. CDR1 is MNHEY, CDR2 SVGAGI, per germline. This CDR3 contains 15 residues. J lost 2 bases, V lost 0 bases, and 3 bases had no gene match. This CDR3 is CASSYSGTTQETQYF. CDR3 coding DNA: TGTGCCAGCAGTTACTCTGGGACTACACAAGAGACCCAGTACTTC.

The genes are TRBV7-9 and TRBJ2-1; 13 bases fit TRBD2. Germline V CDR1 and CDR2: SEHNR, FQNEAQ (reference sequence). V shed 5 bases, J shed 10 bases, and the junction held 14 bases outside the gene matches. This CDR3 has 17 amino acids. CDR3 nucleotides: TGTGCCAGCAGCCCTTTGATACCGGGACTAGCGGGGCCCGAGCAGTTCTTC. Protein: CASSPLIPGLAGPEQFF.

V usage is TRBV9 and J usage is TRBJ1-1, with D perhaps matching TRBD1 (5 bases). This CDR3 is built from 15 residues. The V gene lost 4 bases and the J gene lost 0 bases, with 13 bases spanning the gap. Germline-derived CDR1 and CDR2 are SGDLS and YYNGEE. The CDR3 reads CASSSPGFMNTEAFF. The CDR3 region has the DNA TGTGCCAGCAGCTCGCCAGGGTTCATGAACACTGAAGCTTTCTTT.

This clone was seen a few times. The genes are TRBV27 and TRBJ1-1; tentatively, D is TRBD1 (5 bases). Trimming removed 4 bases from V and 4 bases from J, with 19 bases in between. This CDR3 has 16 residues. Germline CDR1 MNHEY, CDR2 SMNVEV (reference sequence). For the CDR3, the DNA is TGTGCCAGCAGTTGGGGAAGGGGCCTTGAGAGCACTGAAGCTTTCTTT. As protein: CASSWGRGLESTEAFF.

For this clone: Germline and junction disagree at one end, which may indicate a read error. The rearrangement links TRBV28 to TRBJ1-2; D gene uncertain. The CDR3 has 14 amino acids. Germline loops: CDR1 MDHEN, CDR2 SYDVKM. CDR3 nucleotide sequence: TGTGCCAGCGGTTTGAGTTTGAAGCTTTATGGCTACACCTTC. Translation: CASGLSLKLYGYTF.

The chain joins TRBV30 to TRBJ2-7, with D tentatively TRBD2 (6 bases). Deletions cut 2 bases from V and 3 bases from J, with 20 bases between. The CDR3 is 16 residues long. CDR1 and CDR2 from the germline V gene are GTSNPN and SVGIG (reference sequence). The CDR3 loop is CAWSPPGEMRSYEQYF. The CDR3 region has the DNA TGTGCCTGGAGTCCCCCGGGAGAGATGAGGAGCTACGAGCAGTACTTC.

CDR3 sequence: CASSVKSKGQRSYEQYF. CDR3 DNA sequence: TGTGCCAGCAGCGTGAAGTCCAAAGGACAGCGTTCCTACGAGCAGTACTTC. This sequence joins TRBV2 and TRBJ2-7; D possibly corresponds to TRBD1 (6 bases). CDR3 length: 17 residues. Trimming took 6 bases from V and 1 from J, leaving 22 bases between them. Germline V lookup: CDR1 SNHLY, CDR2 FYNNEI.

The chain uses TRBV6-5 and TRBJ2-5, with 11 bases aligning to TRBD2. Germline V lookup: CDR1 MNHEY, CDR2 SVGAGI. The CDR3 length is 14 residues. With V trimmed by 5 bases and J by 5 bases, 4 bases remained unmatched. The CDR3 nucleotides are TGTGCCAGCAGTGCGACTAGCGGGGTGGAGACCCAGTACTTC. This codes for CASSATSGVETQYF.